This T cell receptor (beta chain) came from a study of OX40 agonist ivuxolimab in advanced cancers. Some clones are missing from TCRdb's copy, which holds only in-frame ones; the method was immunoSEQ multiplex PCR. The table records 80,000 to 95,000 clones, roughly 89% of them present only once. CDR1 SGHKS and CDR2 YYEKEE come from the germline V gene (reference sequence). The V end was cut by 0 bases, the J end by 5 bases, with 9 bases between. The CDR3 covers 13 residues. This sequence originates from an adult with an advanced solid tumor such as melanoma, head and neck, liver or kidney cancer. Sequences were derived from CD4+ or CD8+ T cells sorted from blood, sampled in a trial of the OX40 agonist ivuxolimab. V is TRBV5-5 and J is TRBJ2-7; no reliable D call. The CDR3: CASSLAGLNEQYF. The CDR3 bases are TGTGCCAGCAGCTTGGCGGGCTTAAACGAGCAGTACTTC.